The next 17 T cell receptor beta chains were all read from a single sample in a study of regulatory T cells in long-lasting Graves disease. Time point specified: persistent/refractory GD, antithyroid drugs over 5 years with positive TRAb. The TCR library was prepared using RNA isolated from PBMCs. TCR beta libraries were built with iRepertoire HTBI primers and Arm-PCR of CDR3 regions. Via MiXCR, TCRdb re-called the multiplex PCR reads, giving one row per CDR3 protein. The sample includes almost 350,000 distinct CDR3 sequences, 20% of them seen just once. Sequencing used peripheral blood mononuclear cells (PBMCs), obtained when the disease was refractory, from a patient treated with antithyroid drugs. Source of these receptors: a female donor with Graves disease.

This rearrangement joins TRBV28 to TRBJ2-1; tentative D call: TRBD2 (6 bases). V lost 4 bases to trimming and J lost 9 bases, with 16 bases between them. This CDR3 contains 14 residues. Germline-derived CDR1 and CDR2 are MDHEN and SYDVKM. CDR3: CASSSPTGLPEQFF. DNA of the CDR3: TGTGCCAGCAGTTCCCCCACGGGACTGCCTGAGCAGTTCTTC.

This clonotype was counted many times. The chain joins TRBV12-3 or TRBV12-4 to TRBJ2-7; 14 bases map to TRBD2. Trimming cost V 5 bases and J 7 bases; bases outside gene matches: 7. The CDR3 totals 15 residues. CDR3 sequence reads: CASSPSGLAGGEQYF. In nucleotides, the CDR3 is TGTGCCAGCAGTCCCAGTGGACTAGCGGGAGGTGAGCAGTACTTC.

Ten or more counts support this clonotype. CDR3 DNA sequence: TGTGCCAGCAGCTCTAGTTTAGGGAGTCGTGGGGGCTACACCTTC. This encodes CASSSSLGSRGGYTF. The J gene is TRBJ1-2, the V gene TRBV7-2, with D hard to call. Germline V lookup: CDR1 SGHTA, CDR2 FQGNSA. The CDR3 length is 15 residues. V was clipped by 4 bases and J by 8 bases, with 20 bases between them. Combining the CDR3 with reference TRBV7-2 and TRBJ1-2 gives the whole variable domain GAGVSQSPSNKVTEKGKDVELRCDPISGHTALYWYRQSLGQGLEFLIYFQGNSAPDKSGLPSDRFSAERTGGSVSTLTIQRTQQEDSAVYLCASSSSLGSRGGYTFGSGTRLTVV.

This clonotype was recorded a few times. The V gene is TRBV7-2, the J gene TRBJ1-3; D unresolved. V lost 3 bases, J lost 1 base, and 10 bases lay in between. Germline values: CDR1 SGHTA, CDR2 FQGNSA. This CDR3 comprises 15 residues. Here the CDR3 reads CASSFGLTSGNTIYF. DNA for the CDR3: TGTGCCAGCAGCTTCGGCCTTACATCTGGAAACACCATATATTTT.

The gene calls are TRBV19 and TRBJ1-2; possible D gene TRBD1, 5 bases. Between the trimmed V and J ends, which lost 3 bases and 4 bases, there was a span of 12 bases. CDR3 size: 14 residues. In germline, CDR1 is LNHDA, CDR2 SQIVND (reference sequence). CDR3 protein: CASSMVSGTYGYTF. DNA for the CDR3: TGTGCCAGTAGTATGGTGTCGGGGACCTATGGCTACACCTTC.

V and J are TRBV28 and TRBJ1-1, with 12 nucleotides matching TRBD1. V dropped 5 bases and J dropped 10; count of bases not matched to a gene: 8. CDR1 MDHEN and CDR2 SYDVKM come from the germline V gene. The CDR3 is 14 residues long. The CDR3 region is CASSMGQGAGVAFF. CDR3 DNA sequence: TGTGCCAGCAGTATGGGACAGGGGGCGGGTGTAGCTTTCTTT. Based on the CDR3 plus reference TRBV28 and TRBJ1-1, the full variable domain is DVKVTQSSRYLVKRTGEKVFLECVQDMDHENMFWYRQDPGLGLRLIYFSYDVKMKEKGDIPEGYSVSREKKERFSLILESASTNQTSMYLCASSMGQGAGVAFFGQGTRLTVV.

This chain connects TRBV5-6 to TRBJ1-2; TRBD1 matches at 7 bases. The CDR3 covers 14 residues. J was trimmed by 5 bases and V by 4 bases; bases with no gene match: 8. CDR1 and CDR2 (germline): SGHDT, YYEEEE. CDR3 coding DNA: TGTGCCAGCAGCCCAATGACAGGGATTTATGGCTACACCTTC. Translation gives CASSPMTGIYGYTF.

This clonotype occurred a few times. Here the CDR3 DNA reads TGTGCCAGCAGCTTGAAGAGGGTTACCGGGGAGCTGTTTTTT. As protein: CASSLKRVTGELFF. V is TRBV7-8 and J is TRBJ2-2; tentative D call: TRBD2 (5 bases). The germline V gene has CDR1 SGHVS and CDR2 FQNEAQ. V was pared by 3 bases and J by 5 bases, with 10 bases between. CDR3 size: 14 residues.

This clonotype was detected a few times. The chain has TRBV5-1 and TRBJ1-1; 9 bases are a match to TRBD1. The CDR3 has 16 amino acids. J lost 1 base, V lost 3 bases, and 7 bases had no gene match. Germline V gene lookup returns CDR1 SGHRS and CDR2 YFSETQ. The CDR3, as DNA: TGCGCCAGCAGCTGGGGGGTACAGGGGGCGAACACTGAAGCTTTCTTT. Translating gives CASSWGVQGANTEAFF. The full variable domain, rest sourced from reference TRBV5-1 and TRBJ1-1, is KAGVTQTPRYLIKTRGQQVTLSCSPISGHRSVSWYQQTPGQGLQFLFEYFSETQRNKGNFPGRFSGRQFSNSRSEMNVSTLELGDSALYLCASSWGVQGANTEAFFGQGTRLTVV.

The sample holds a few counts of this clonotype. This sequence joins TRBV30 and TRBJ2-3; D is ambiguous. Trimming stripped 1 base from V and 0 bases from J, with 11 bases between. Germline V CDR1 and CDR2: GTSNPN, SVGIG (reference sequence). This CDR3 is built from 15 residues. DNA of the CDR3: TGTGCCTGGAGTGCCGTGGGGTTAAGCACAGATACGCAGTATTTT. This encodes CAWSAVGLSTDTQYF.

This clonotype was recorded a few times. J is TRBJ1-2 and V is TRBV3-1; 8 bases are shared with TRBD1. CDR3 length: 15 amino acids. The trim removed 0 bases at V and 7 bases at J, leaving 7 bases unmatched. CDR1 and CDR2 from the germline V gene are LGHDT and YNNKEL (reference sequence). The CDR3 loop reads CASSQDRPRGPGYTF. The CDR3, as DNA: TGTGCCAGCAGCCAAGATCGGCCCAGGGGGCCTGGCTACACCTTC.

This clonotype was observed at least ten times. This sequence joins TRBV11-2 and TRBJ2-5; 10 bases fit TRBD1. Losses at the gene ends were 0 bases for V and 7 bases for J; bases not matched to a gene: 5. The CDR3 contains 15 residues. From germline, CDR1 is SGHAT and CDR2 FQNNGV. The CDR3 region is CASSLEGQGLGTQYF. CDR3 bases: TGTGCCAGCAGCTTAGAGGGACAGGGGCTGGGGACCCAGTACTTC.

This clonotype was detected ten times or more. The V gene is TRBV3-1, the J gene TRBJ1-3; no firm D call. Germline V gives CDR1 LGHDT, CDR2 YNNKEL (reference sequence). The CDR3 contains 15 residues. Trimming took off 0 bases at V and 0 bases at J, with 6 bases between the two ends. The CDR3 loop reads CASSQDRISGNTIYF. Written as DNA, the CDR3 is TGTGCCAGCAGCCAAGACAGGATCTCTGGAAACACCATATATTTT.

This clonotype was observed many times. V and J are TRBV27 and TRBJ2-7, with 10 bases aligning to TRBD2. CDR1 and CDR2 (germline): MNHEY, SMNVEV (reference sequence). The CDR3 consists of 16 residues. V gave up 2 bases and J gave up 4 bases; unmatched junction bases: 8. For the CDR3, the DNA is TGTGCCAGCAGTTTAATCGTAGCGGGAGGAGGATACGAGCAGTACTTC. As protein: CASSLIVAGGGYEQYF.

The chain couples TRBV12-3 or TRBV12-4 to TRBJ2-3; TRBD1 matches 9 bases. After removal of 6 bases from V and 4 bases from J, the junction contained 8 bases not matched to a gene. CDR3 length equals 15 residues. The CDR3 sequence: CASRAYRGRPDTQYF. In DNA, the CDR3 is TGTGCCAGCAGGGCTTACAGGGGGCGCCCAGATACGCAGTATTTT.

This clonotype was picked up a small number of times. The chain couples TRBV20-1 to TRBJ2-7; D ambiguous. This CDR3 has 10 amino acids. Trimming stripped 7 bases from V and 5 bases from J, with 9 bases between. The germline CDR1 and CDR2 sequences are DFQATT and SNEGSKA (reference sequence). CDR3 sequence: CSGVRNEQYF. The CDR3, as DNA: TGCAGTGGGGTCCGAAACGAGCAGTACTTC.

This rearrangement joins TRBV12-3 or TRBV12-4 to TRBJ1-3; D remains unclear. Trimming shortened V by 6 bases and J by 10 bases, and 19 bases separated the two germline ends. The CDR3 has 14 amino acids. CDR3 sequence: CASRPQVGPTTIYF. CDR3 nucleotides: TGTGCCAGCAGACCCCAGGTTGGACCCACAACCATATATTTT.